Below are 26 T cell receptor beta chains sequenced from a single sample in a study of tumor-infiltrating lymphocytes in primary liver carcinoma. TCR beta cDNA was reverse-transcribed from approximately 0.45 ug of total RNA. The reaction used a constant-region primer and ProtoScript II reverse transcriptase. Slightly modified ARM-PCR with three nested multiplex PCR rounds yielded TCR beta libraries. Rounds one and two of PCR, each of 10 cycles, were primed with TRBV1-TRBV30 forward primers and a C-beta reverse primer. Via MiXCR, TCRdb re-called the multiplex PCR reads, giving one row per CDR3 protein. This table has about 130,000 distinct CDR3 sequences, 64% appearing once. Each 20-30 mg portion of unsorted bulk tissue served as the source for co-extraction of RNA and DNA. The sequencing sample was made of liver tumor tissue from sampling region 3. Sample subset: tumor region T3, left-lateral pole. These receptor sequences come from an older woman with primary liver carcinoma and hepatitis B virus infection.

Points on this clonotype: At one end, the junction sequence differs from germline, possibly due to a read error. The V gene is TRBV5-1, the J gene TRBJ2-1, with 13 bases identical to TRBD2. The germline V gene has CDR1 SGHRS and CDR2 YFSETQ. The CDR3 has 15 residues. CDR3: CANSHTSGRASEQFF. The CDR3 nucleotides are TGCGCCAACAGCCACACTAGCGGGAGGGCCTCTGAGCAGTTCTTC.

Of note for this clonotype: A much larger clone lies a single base off, so this may be a read error. The V and J genes are TRBV12-3 or TRBV12-4 and TRBJ2-7, with D tentatively TRBD2 (7 bases). V lost 2 bases and J lost 2, with 13 bases in between. This CDR3 is built from 15 residues. The CDR3 nucleotides read TGTGCCAGCAGTTTAAGGGGAGGGGGGCCCTACGAGCAGTACTTC. Encoded protein: CASSLRGGGPYEQYF.

A remark on this clonotype: This CDR3 is missing its conserved last phenylalanine or tryptophan, likely due to a read error. CDR3 nucleotide sequence: TGCGCCAGCAGCTTAGATGGGCGGACCCAGTACTTA. This codes for CASSLDGRTQYL. This chain joins TRBV11-2 and TRBJ2-5; the D is unclear. The CDR3 is 12 residues long. Germline V CDR1 and CDR2: SGHAT, FQNNGV.

About this clonotype: The germline gene is not matched at one end of the junction; a read error may be the cause. This chain links TRBV11-2 with TRBJ1-1; possibly TRBD1 for D (5 bases). Germline CDR1 SGHAT, CDR2 FQNNGV. CDR3 size: 20 residues. The CDR3 sequence is CTSSPYQHGHLRFWGYEAFF. The CDR3 nucleotides read TGTACCAGCAGCCCATATCAGCACGGACACCTTCGCTTTTGGGGCTATGAAGCCTTCTTT.

V and J are TRBV4-1 and TRBJ2-7, with 8 positions matching TRBD1. With V trimmed by 0 bases and J by 5 bases, 12 bases remained unmatched. Germline CDR1 reads MGHRA; CDR2 reads YSYEKL. This CDR3 contains 17 residues. As DNA, the CDR3 is TGCGCCAGCAGCCAAGACTCCGGGACAGGCAACACCCACGAGCAGTACTTC. It codes for CASSQDSGTGNTHEQYF.

Concerning this clonotype: A read error may account for a junction end that differs from germline. The V gene is TRBV11-2, the J gene TRBJ2-3; no definite D call. CDR3 length: 16 residues. Germline lookup yields CDR1 SGHAT and CDR2 FQNNGV. CDR3: CASSLAWSLDTDTLYF. Written as DNA, the CDR3 is TGTGCCAGCAGCTTAGCTTGGTCCCTTGACACAGATACGCTGTATTTT.

As regards this clonotype: This may be a read error, as it is one base from a much larger clone. This chain links TRBV5-4 with TRBJ2-3, with TRBD1 identical over 7 bases. The CDR3 contains 16 residues. CDR1 is SGHNT, CDR2 YYREEE, per germline (reference sequence). Here the CDR3 reads CANSFFGQDWGDTQYF. CDR3 in DNA: TGTGCCAACAGCTTTTTTGGACAGGACTGGGGGGATACGCAGTATTTT.

Concerning this clonotype itself: A much larger clone sits a single nucleotide away, making a read error possible. The chain links TRBV12-3 or TRBV12-4 to TRBJ1-1; D is ambiguous. The CDR3 covers 15 residues. CDR3 DNA: TGTGCCGGCAGTTCATTGGGGTCGGGGAACACTGAAGCTTTCTTT. It yields the protein CAGSSLGSGNTEAFF.

Details on this clonotype: Germline and junction disagree at one end, which may indicate a read error. V usage is TRBV11-2 and J usage is TRBJ2-6, with TRBD1 matching 7 bases. The CDR3 runs 17 residues. Germline CDR1 reads SGHAT; CDR2 reads FQNNGV. The CDR3 sequence is CAGSPTGQWTGAIVLTF. CDR3 in DNA: TGTGCCGGCAGCCCGACGGGACAGTGGACTGGGGCCATCGTCCTGACTTTC.

About this clonotype: Here the CDR3 omits its conserved ending phenylalanine or tryptophan, so a read error is the likely source. This chain joins TRBV6-2 or TRBV6-3 and TRBJ2-5; D gene unclear. CDR1 and CDR2 from the germline V gene are MNHEY and SVGEGT. The CDR3 extends over 14 amino acids. This chain's CDR3 is CANSYATPRETQYY. In nucleotides, the CDR3 is TGTGCCAACAGTTACGCCACCCCCCGAGAGACCCAGTACTAC.

This clonotype was detected many times. The junction departs from the called germline gene at one end, perhaps through a read error. The rearrangement links TRBV6-6 to TRBJ1-2; possibly TRBD1 for D (5 bases). Germline lookup yields CDR1 MNHNY and CDR2 SVGAGI (reference sequence). This CDR3 comprises 13 residues. The chain's CDR3 is CTSSDRGGYGYTF. CDR3 coding DNA: TGTACCAGCAGTGACCGGGGGGGATATGGCTACACCTTC.

This clonotype was seen many times. The rearrangement joins TRBV29-1 to TRBJ2-1, with D possibly matching TRBD2 (6 bases). This CDR3 is built from 13 residues. The germline V gene encodes CDR1 SQVTM and CDR2 ANQGSEA. Trimming stripped 7 bases from V and 7 bases from J, with 17 bases between. CDR3 residues: CSAQWRGGNEQFF. The DNA of the CDR3 is TGCAGCGCCCAGTGGAGGGGTGGGAATGAGCAGTTCTTC.

This clonotype was counted ten times or more. The rearrangement joins TRBV11-2 to TRBJ2-3; TRBD2 might be the D (7 bases). CDR3 length: 19 residues. Germline V gives CDR1 SGHAT, CDR2 FQNNGV. V gave up 5 bases and J gave up 1 base, with 25 bases separating them. CDR3 sequence reads: CASSPERGGYSGRTDTQYF. CDR3 DNA: TGTGCCAGCAGCCCCGAGAGGGGGGGATATAGCGGCCGCACAGATACGCAGTATTTT. Full variable domain (remainder filled in from reference TRBV11-2 and TRBJ2-3): EAGVAQSPRYKIIEKRQSVAFWCNPISGHATLYWYQQILGQGPKLLIQFQNNGVVDDSQLPKDRFSAERLKGVDSTLKIQPAKLEDSAVYLCASSPERGGYSGRTDTQYFGPGTRLTVL.

As concerns this clonotype: One base away lies a much larger clone, so this may be a sequencing read error. The chain joins TRBV5-4 to TRBJ2-7; 7 nucleotides align to TRBD2. With V trimmed by 0 bases and J by 3 bases, 3 bases remained unmatched. CDR3 length: 14 residues. Germline V lookup: CDR1 SGHNT, CDR2 YYREEE (reference sequence). Here the CDR3 reads CASSLGASGYEQYF. Here the CDR3 DNA reads TGTGCCAGCAGCTTGGGGGCTAGCGGCTACGAGCAGTACTTC. The complete variable domain, with remaining parts taken from reference TRBV5-4 and TRBJ2-7, reads ETGVTQSPTHLIKTRGQQVTLRCSSQSGHNTVSWYQQALGQGPQFIFQYYREEENGRGNFPPRFSGLQFPNYSSELNVNALELDDSALYLCASSLGASGYEQYFGPGTRLTVT.

This clonotype was counted at least ten times. The chain carries TRBV29-1 and TRBJ2-3; D possibly corresponds to TRBD1 (5 bases). Germline V gene sequence: CDR1 SQVTM, CDR2 ANQGSEA. The CDR3 length is 15 residues. The V and J ends lost 6 bases and 0 bases respectively, with 16 bases between them. CDR3 region: CSVRSTEASTDTQYF. DNA of the CDR3: TGCAGCGTCCGGTCGACAGAAGCTAGCACAGATACGCAGTATTTT.

With respect to this clonotype: The junction and the germline gene differ at one end; a read error may be behind it. This rearrangement joins TRBV5-1 to TRBJ2-7; D not certain. Germline V CDR1 and CDR2: SGHRS, YFSETQ. This CDR3 contains 14 residues. Here the CDR3 reads CTSSSETPSYEQYF. CDR3 bases: TGCACCAGCAGCTCAGAGACACCCTCCTATGAGCAGTACTTC.

This rearrangement joins TRBV5-4 to TRBJ2-1; 9 nucleotides match TRBD2. With 7 bases clipped from V and 7 bases from J, the junction kept 12 bases outside the gene matches. Germline V gene lookup returns CDR1 SGHNT and CDR2 YYREEE (reference sequence). CDR3 length equals 15 residues. The CDR3 DNA reads TGTGCCAGCGGTCCACGTGGCGGGAGGGCAAATGAGCAGTTCTTC. Translation gives CASGPRGGRANEQFF.

To note about this clonotype: This may come from a read error, since a much larger clone is one base off. The chain couples TRBV29-1 to TRBJ2-1, with D unresolved. The length of the CDR3 is 13 residues. Germline assignment: CDR1 SQVTM and CDR2 ANQGSEA. The CDR3 nucleotides read TGCAGCGTGACCCCATTCTCCCACAATGAGCAGTTCTTC. Its protein is CSVTPFSHNEQFF.

Comment on this clonotype: The final CDR3 position lacks the conserved phenylalanine or tryptophan, pointing to a likely read error. Because the CDR3's place on the DNA is in doubt, the DNA is left out and the CDR3 is given as listed by TCRdb. The CDR3 region is CASSPDLGTREANVMTL. The rearrangement joins TRBV11-2 to TRBJ2-6; TRBD1, the table's D call, was not compared with the DNA. From its first to its last residue, the CDR3 has 17 amino acids. The germline V gene encodes CDR1 SGHAT and CDR2 FQNNGV.

This clonotype has at least ten counts. This sequence joins TRBV5-4 and TRBJ2-1; weak D call: TRBD2 (6 bases). The CDR3 totals 11 residues. V was pared by 5 bases and J by 8 bases, with 8 bases between. Germline V gene lookup returns CDR1 SGHNT and CDR2 YYREEE (reference sequence). The CDR3 loop is CASRREYEQFF. The CDR3 region has the DNA TGTGCCAGCAGACGGGAGTATGAGCAGTTCTTC.

To note about this clonotype: An end of the junction does not agree with germline; a read error may underlie this. The chain carries TRBV28 and TRBJ2-5; D perhaps matches TRBD1 (6 bases). The CDR3 sequence is 16 residues long. From germline, CDR1 is MDHEN and CDR2 SYDVKM. As DNA, the CDR3 is TGTGCCAGCAGTTCCTCGTCGGGACACTACCAAGGGACCCAGTACTTC. This codes for CASSSSSGHYQGTQYF.

In the case of this clonotype: The CDR3 end shows no conserved phenylalanine or tryptophan, and so a read error is likely. This chain joins TRBV6-1 and TRBJ1-5; a possible D gene is TRBD1 (6 bases). The CDR3 is 14 residues long. V was shortened by 2 bases and J by 8 bases, with 13 bases between the two germline ends. Germline assignment: CDR1 MNHNS and CDR2 SASEGT. In DNA form, the CDR3 reads TGTGCCAGCAGTGAACCCAGGGGCGCGAAGCCCCAGCATTAT. Translated: CASSEPRGAKPQHY.

This chain links TRBV29-1 with TRBJ1-2, with TRBD1 matching over 8 bases. Germline values: CDR1 SQVTM, CDR2 ANQGSEA. The CDR3 is made up of 14 amino acids. J gave up 8 bases and V 3 bases, and 11 bases lay outside the gene matches. The CDR3 reads CSVDGQGAFHGYTF. The CDR3 DNA reads TGCAGCGTTGATGGGCAGGGGGCCTTTCACGGCTACACCTTC. Based on the CDR3 plus reference TRBV29-1 and TRBJ1-2, the full variable domain is SAVISQKPSRDICQRGTSLTIQCQVDSQVTMMFWYRQQPGQSLTLIATANQGSEATYESGFVIDKFPISRPNLTFSTLTVSNMSPEDSSIYLCSVDGQGAFHGYTFGSGTRLTVV.

This clonotype was counted between two and nine times. This may be a read error, as it is one base from a much larger clone. The chain is built from TRBV6-1 and TRBJ1-5, with D unresolved. Per germline, CDR1 MNHNS and CDR2 SASEGT. V gave up 10 bases and J gave up 2 bases, with 15 bases separating them. CDR3 length: 14 amino acids. CDR3 nucleotide sequence: TGTGCCACTTCGATGGAGCTCGGCAATCAGCCCCAGCATTTT. It translates to CATSMELGNQPQHF.

On this clonotype: The junction departs from germline at one end; a sequencing error may be responsible. V is TRBV19 and J is TRBJ2-1; possible D gene TRBD2, 6 bases. The V gene's germline CDR1 is LNHDA and CDR2 SQIVND (reference sequence). This CDR3 has 15 amino acids. CDR3 amino acids: CASSARDFLGHEQLF. DNA of the CDR3: TGTGCCAGTAGTGCCCGGGACTTCCTAGGGCATGAGCAGTTATTC.

This clonotype has only a few counts. The gene calls are TRBV9 and TRBJ1-3, with D possibly being TRBD1 (6 bases). Germline V lookup: CDR1 SGDLS, CDR2 YYNGEE. The CDR3 sequence is 16 residues long. The V end lost 3 bases, the J end lost 3 bases, and 16 bases lay between the germline ends. The CDR3 is CASSASPGADGNTIYF. Here the CDR3 DNA reads TGTGCCAGCAGCGCAAGCCCAGGGGCAGATGGAAACACCATATATTTT.